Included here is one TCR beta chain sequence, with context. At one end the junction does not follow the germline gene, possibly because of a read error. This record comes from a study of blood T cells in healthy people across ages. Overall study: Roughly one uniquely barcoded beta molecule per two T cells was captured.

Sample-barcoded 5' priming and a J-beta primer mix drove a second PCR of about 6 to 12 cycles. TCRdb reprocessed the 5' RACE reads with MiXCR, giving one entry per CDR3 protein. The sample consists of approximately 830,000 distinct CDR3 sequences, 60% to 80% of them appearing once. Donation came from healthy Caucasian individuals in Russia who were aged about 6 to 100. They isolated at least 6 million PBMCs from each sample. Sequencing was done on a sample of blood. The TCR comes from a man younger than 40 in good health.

CDR3 sequence (DNA): TGTGCCCGCAGCCCTATAGCGGGGCTCTCCTACGAGCAGTACTTC. Protein sequence: CARSPIAGLSYEQYF. This chain joins TRBV14 and TRBJ2-7; TRBD2 aligns across 8 bases. The CDR3 is 15 residues long. Per the germline V gene, CDR1 is SGHDN and CDR2 is FVKESK.